This TCR beta chain originates from a study of blood T cells in healthy people across ages. With a J-beta primer mix and a sample-barcoded 5' primer, a second PCR ran about 7 to 12 cycles. TCRdb reprocessed the 5' RACE reads via MiXCR and lists one record per CDR3 protein. The sample has around 1.5 million distinct CDR3 sequences, around two fifths seen once. Trimming at V came to 5 bases and at J to 1 base, leaving 4 bases not matched to a gene. The germline V gene has CDR1 DFQATT and CDR2 SNEGSKA (reference sequence). This CDR3 spans 14 amino acids. The study recruited healthy Caucasian donors from Russia who were aged about 6 to 90.

Sequencing was performed on blood. The chain recombines TRBV20-1 with TRBJ1-1; 10 bases are a match to TRBD1. This TCR derives from a young woman in good health. The CDR3 DNA is TGCAGTGCTCGGGACAGGGGACAGAACACTGAAGCTTTCTTT. Its protein product is CSARDRGQNTEAFF.